Here is one T cell receptor (beta chain) with its context. The source of the sample is a study of blood T cell repertoires in COVID-19. In the study overall: Researchers got acute and convalescent COVID-19 samples from the United States, Italy and Spain. T cells, B-cell-depleted T cells, or PBMCs provided the cDNA or gDNA that served as material.

This CDR3 contains 18 residues. V lost 2 bases and J lost 0, with 18 bases in between. CDR1 is SGHRS, CDR2 YFSETQ, per germline. Per the study methods: Quantification of nucleated cells was approximated via reference gene primer amplification. The protocol was immunoSEQ multiplex PCR, while the TCRdb copy is restricted to in-frame clones and leaves out a portion. V and J calls and clone size follow that table, whereas D and trimming were derived from the DNA. The data contain around 100,000 clones, about 87% of them singletons. The chain couples TRBV5-1 to TRBJ1-3; TRBD1 might be the D (6 bases). The TCR originated in a human donor in a cohort sampled during active COVID-19. Sequencing input: peripheral blood. CDR3 sequence reads: CASSLSQGQSNSGNTIYF. The CDR3 region has the DNA TGCGCCAGCAGCTTAAGTCAAGGACAGTCAAACTCTGGAAACACCATATATTTT.